This T cell receptor (beta chain) was obtained from a study of T cells after yellow fever vaccination. This clonotype was picked up a small number of times. Its antigen remains unidentified. One entry per CDR3 protein, called by TCRdb with MiXCR from the 5' RACE reads. In the table there are 300,000 to 400,000 distinct CDR3 sequences, about 12% of which are singletons. Study results and caveats: Although most clonotypes did not, a small share appeared in both CD4 and CD8 compartments.

The TCR originated in a man aged 18 to 29 who received the YFV17D yellow fever vaccine. Here the sequenced sample was CD4+ T cells sorted from PBMCs, taken 15 days after the yellow fever booster vaccination.

DNA for the CDR3: TGTGCCAGCAGCTTCCTGGATTCACCCCTCCACTTT. Protein: CASSFLDSPLHF. The chain employs TRBV7-9 and TRBJ1-6, with D unclear. Germline CDR1 SEHNR, CDR2 FQNEAQ (reference sequence). CDR3 size: 12 residues. Between the trimmed V and J ends, which lost 3 bases and 8 bases, there was a span of 5 bases.